This T cell receptor beta chain emerged from a study of a mutant IDH1 vaccine in newly diagnosed glioma. Study summary: Vaccination was launched 4-6 weeks after radiotherapy alone, or with temozolomide cycles. Treated patients, around 60% male and about 38% female, averaged approximately 40 years of age. Study conclusions and caveats: Pseudoprogression apparently lacked any relation to changes in top peripheral T cell clonotypes.

In germline, CDR1 is MNHEY, CDR2 SVGAGI. The CDR3 loop spans 12 amino acids. V was trimmed by 6 bases and J by 6 bases, leaving 11 bases between them. The assay was immunoSEQ multiplex PCR, and TCRdb's table has in-frame clones only and misses some. The sample yields some 50,000 clones, about 92% seen once. Time point given: week 35, safety follow-up. What each vaccine dose contained was 300 ug of mutant IDH1 20-mer peptide, accompanied by topical imiquimod. Vaccination of patients was performed eight times, in weeks 1, 3, 5, 7, 11, 15, 19 and 23. About this clone itself: Its antigen is not identified.

The sequence was obtained from a man aged 50 to 60 with glioma. The rearrangement uses TRBV6-5 and TRBJ2-5; D gene ambiguous. Sample: PBMCs, taken from a glioma patient whose treatment included an IDH1 peptide vaccine. This CDR3 is CASREPQQTQYF. The CDR3 region has the DNA TGTGCCAGCAGAGAACCACAACAGACCCAGTACTTC.